This is a list of T cell receptor beta chains from one sample in a study of siplizumab effects on memory and regulatory T cells. The assay was immunoSEQ multiplex PCR, and TCRdb's table has in-frame clones only and misses some. The data show 94,000 or so clones, around 97% seen once. The sequenced sample was naive CD4+ T cells sorted from blood. The origin of the receptors is a human donor in good health. Both conserved end residues are part of each CDR3.

CDR3	V	J
CASSLTRGFMNTEAFF	TRBV18	TRBJ1-1
CASSLGHGSGNTIYF	TRBV5-6	TRBJ1-3
CASSYHPDLFSYEQYF	TRBV6-6	NA
CASSLAGTGTYEQYF	TRBV11-3	TRBJ2-7
CATPGSSYEQYF	TRBV28	TRBJ2-7
CASSLSLNTIYF	TRBV5-6	TRBJ1-3
CSGKQGVGWETQYF	TRBV29-1	TRBJ2-5
CASLSSYEQYF	TRBV6-1	TRBJ2-7
CATSRDTGAGPFF	TRBV15	TRBJ2-1
CASSEGQPQHF	TRBV28	TRBJ1-5
CASSPFGTGGSYSNQPQHF	TRBV18	TRBJ1-5
CASSPEGSAVQPQHF	TRBV9	TRBJ1-5
CASSLSIHPGEKLFF	TRBV7-2	TRBJ1-4
CASSQLTLSGRPGNTIYF	TRBV4-1	TRBJ1-3
CASSLTGDLGNEKLFF	TRBV18	TRBJ1-4
CASSLTRDSTDTQYF	TRBV7-3	TRBJ2-3
CASSPSGGASNQPQHF	TRBV5-6	TRBJ1-5
CATSAGTGSNQPQHF	TRBV15	TRBJ1-5
CASSTGPGQGASGNTIYF	TRBV19	TRBJ1-3
CASSLASRTGGDSPLHF	TRBV5-1	TRBJ1-6
CASSGTNLGEQFF	TRBV28	TRBJ2-1
CASSSGQGGNTEAFF	TRBV7-9	TRBJ1-1
CASSFWDGYGYTF	TRBV5-8	TRBJ1-2
CATSRVAPLAGGLQETQYF	TRBV15	TRBJ2-5
CASSVGTPNTGELFF	TRBV9	TRBJ2-2
CASSQEQNIQYF	TRBV4-3	TRBJ2-4
CAWSVNGETQYF	TRBV30	TRBJ2-5
CASSLQGSYEQYF	TRBV5-7	TRBJ2-7
CASSLGDRYQETQYF	TRBV7-9	TRBJ2-5
CASSSTPPGEYEQYF	TRBV5-4	TRBJ2-7
CASSESRDRVGAATF	TRBV19	TRBJ1-2
CASRLKSGTYTGELFF	TRBV7-7	TRBJ2-2